The 25 T cell receptor beta chains below all came from one sample that was sequenced in a study of T cells in Graves' hyperthyroidism and ophthalmopathy. The TCR beta CDR3 regions underwent amplification using RNA transcripts as the source. First-round RT-PCR of the TCR CDR3 relied on the HTBI primer set. TCRdb analysed the multiplex PCR reads with MiXCR anew, one entry per CDR3 protein. The sample shows hundreds of thousands of distinct CDR3 sequences, 15% to 20% of them seen only once. Sequences were obtained from blood. The receptor set was obtained from a man in his forties with Graves' ophthalmopathy.

The chain carries TRBV29-1 and TRBJ2-1; 8 nucleotides agree with TRBD1. CDR1 is SQVTM, CDR2 ANQGSEA, per germline. With 5 bases clipped from V and 6 bases from J, the junction kept 3 bases outside the gene matches. The CDR3 loop spans 12 amino acids. The CDR3 DNA reads TGCAGCGTTTTTACAGGGGGCAATGAGCAGTTCTTC. Its protein product is CSVFTGGNEQFF.

This clonotype was counted many times. This chain connects TRBV28 to TRBJ2-5; D is perhaps TRBD1 or TRBD2 (5 bases each). Germline V gene lookup returns CDR1 MDHEN and CDR2 SYDVKM. The V gene lost 2 bases and the J gene lost 5 bases, with 12 bases spanning the gap. The CDR3 length is 14 residues. The CDR3 DNA follows: TGTGCCAGCAGTTTAGGCGGTTGGGGGGAGACCCAGTACTTC. Translation gives CASSLGGWGETQYF.

The CDR3 DNA reads TGTGCCAGCAGCACCGGGGGGGTGGGTGAAGCTTTCTTT. Protein product: CASSTGGVGEAFF. The V and J genes are TRBV7-9 and TRBJ1-1; a possible D gene is TRBD1 (5 bases). CDR3 length equals 13 residues. V shed 5 bases and J shed 7 bases, with 14 bases lying between them. Germline CDR1 and CDR2: SEHNR and FQNEAQ (reference sequence).

The table lists this clonotype with a few counts. V gene TRBV7-9 combines with J gene TRBJ1-5; unclear D gene. Trimming removed 1 base from V and 2 bases from J, with 12 bases in between. CDR1 and CDR2 (germline): SEHNR, FQNEAQ (reference sequence). The CDR3 has 16 amino acids. The CDR3 loop is CASSLVRREGNQPQHF. CDR3 DNA sequence: TGTGCCAGCAGCTTAGTAAGGAGGGAGGGCAATCAGCCCCAGCATTTT.

This clonotype appeared a few times. The chain couples TRBV6-1 to TRBJ2-1; 13 nucleotides line up with TRBD2. The CDR3 runs to 14 residues. Trimming at V came to 6 bases and at J to 7 bases, leaving 3 bases not matched to a gene. Germline CDR1 is MNHNS and CDR2 is SASEGT. Written as DNA, the CDR3 is TGTGCCAGCAGACTAGCGGGAGGGCCAAATGAGCAGTTCTTC. Translated: CASRLAGGPNEQFF.

The rearrangement joins TRBV20-1 to TRBJ2-3, with D hard to call. Germline V gene sequence: CDR1 DFQATT, CDR2 SNEGSKA (reference sequence). Trimming stripped 1 base from V and 0 bases from J, with 11 bases between. This CDR3 has 15 amino acids. CDR3 in DNA: TGCAGTGCTAGAGCGGACCGCTCTAGCACAGATACGCAGTATTTT. This sequence encodes CSARADRSSTDTQYF.

This clonotype was seen many times. The chain has TRBV28 and TRBJ2-2; 8 positions agree with TRBD1. The V segment lost 2 bases and the J segment 7 bases; nucleotides outside the gene matches: 6. The germline V gene has CDR1 MDHEN and CDR2 SYDVKM. The CDR3 runs 15 residues. The CDR3 DNA is TGTGCCAGCAGTTTAATGGACAGGGAGTACGGGGAGCTGTTTTTT. This sequence encodes CASSLMDREYGELFF.

This clonotype has just a few counts. The chain recombines TRBV20-1 with TRBJ2-1; TRBD1 matches at 8 bases. Germline loops: CDR1 DFQATT, CDR2 SNEGSKA (reference sequence). The CDR3 has 18 amino acids. The ends lost 0 bases at V and 1 base at J; junction bases unmatched: 11. CDR3 in amino acids: CSARDLKVTGASYNEQFF. In DNA, the CDR3 is TGCAGTGCTAGAGACCTTAAAGTGACAGGGGCGTCCTACAATGAGCAGTTCTTC.

The sample holds many counts of this clonotype. The CDR3 sequence is CASLRTQGSEAFF. The DNA of the CDR3 is TGTGCCAGCCTTCGCACACAGGGGTCTGAAGCTTTCTTT. J is TRBJ1-1 and V is TRBV6-2 or TRBV6-3, with TRBD1 matching 7 bases. Germline-derived CDR1 and CDR2 are MNHEY and SVGEGT. After removal of 8 bases from V and 6 bases from J, the junction contained 9 bases not matched to a gene. The CDR3 sequence is 13 residues long.

The V and J genes are TRBV14 and TRBJ2-7; D remains ambiguous. Germline CDR1 is SGHDN and CDR2 is FVKESK. CDR3 size: 15 residues. The V end lost 6 bases, the J end lost 1 base, and 16 bases lay between the germline ends. The CDR3 DNA reads as TGTGCCAGCAGAGAGAAGGGAACCCGTTCCTACGAGCAGTACTTC. Its translation is CASREKGTRSYEQYF.

The V gene is TRBV3-1, the J gene TRBJ2-1, with D uncertain. Trimming took 4 bases from V and 8 from J, leaving 15 bases between them. Germline CDR1 reads LGHDT; CDR2 reads YNNKEL (reference sequence). The CDR3 runs 14 residues. In DNA form, the CDR3 reads TGTGCCAGCAGCCTCCCCCATCTCTCGGATGAGCAGTTCTTC. This codes for CASSLPHLSDEQFF.

The sample holds a few counts of this clonotype. The J gene is TRBJ2-5, the V gene TRBV4-2; 10 nucleotides agree with TRBD2. V lost 0 bases and J lost 3; bases outside the gene matches: 1. Germline lookup yields CDR1 LGHNA and CDR2 YNFKEQ. This CDR3 has 15 amino acids. The CDR3 bases are TGTGCCAGCAGCCAAGATCTAGCGGGGGAAGAGACCCAGTACTTC. Protein: CASSQDLAGEETQYF.

This clonotype was counted ten times or more. V and J are TRBV7-8 and TRBJ2-1; the D gene is possibly TRBD2 (5 bases). V was cut by 5 bases and J by 7 bases, with 18 bases left in between. CDR1 is SGHVS, CDR2 FQNEAQ, per germline. This CDR3 contains 15 residues. The CDR3 DNA reads TGTGCCAGCAGCACCCTGTCCGGGGATAAAAATGAGCAGTTCTTC. Its protein is CASSTLSGDKNEQFF.

This clonotype appeared a few times. This CDR3 reads CSVDTASYTQYF. The CDR3 DNA follows: TGCAGCGTTGATACTGCCTCATATACGCAGTATTTT. The V call is TRBV29-1, the J call TRBJ2-3; D gene unclear. Germline lookup yields CDR1 SQVTM and CDR2 ANQGSEA. This CDR3 is built from 12 residues. Trimming cost V 3 bases and J 7 bases, with 11 bases left between them.

This clonotype was seen ten or more times. The genes are TRBV14 and TRBJ1-4; D is uncertain. Germline CDR1 and CDR2: SGHDN and FVKESK. CDR3 length: 15 amino acids. V was shortened by 0 bases and J by 3 bases, with 8 bases between the two germline ends. The chain's CDR3 is CASSQEEDSNEKLFF. CDR3 nucleotide sequence: TGTGCCAGCAGCCAAGAAGAGGACTCTAATGAAAAACTGTTTTTT.

The chain links TRBV6-5 to TRBJ2-3; D is unclear. Germline CDR1 is MNHEY and CDR2 is SVGAGI. V lost 4 bases to trimming and J lost 2 bases, with 10 bases between them. This CDR3 is 14 amino acids long. CDR3 loop: CASSSQVYTDTQYF. CDR3 DNA sequence: TGTGCCAGCAGTTCTCAGGTGTACACAGATACGCAGTATTTT.

The chain recombines TRBV20-1 with TRBJ1-5; D perhaps matches TRBD1 (5 bases). CDR1 and CDR2 from the germline V gene are DFQATT and SNEGSKA (reference sequence). Trimming removed 2 bases from V and 7 bases from J, with 12 bases in between. CDR3 size: 13 residues. The CDR3 sequence: CSARKGMGQPQHF. CDR3 sequence (DNA): TGCAGTGCTAGAAAGGGGATGGGGCAGCCCCAGCATTTT.

Only a few counts were recorded for this clonotype. The chain recombines TRBV29-1 with TRBJ2-7, with TRBD2 matching over 9 bases. The V and J ends lost 6 bases and 4 bases, in that order; junction bases with no gene match: 4. The CDR3 covers 12 residues. Looked up from germline, CDR1 is SQVTM and CDR2 is ANQGSEA. The CDR3, as DNA: TGCAGCGTCGTGACTAGCGGATACGAGCAGTACTTC. Translated: CSVVTSGYEQYF.

This clonotype appeared many times. This chain links TRBV2 with TRBJ2-7; 7 nucleotides line up with TRBD2. Germline V gives CDR1 SNHLY, CDR2 FYNNEI. The CDR3 has 15 amino acids. J gave up 2 bases and V 3 bases, and 7 bases lay outside the gene matches. CDR3 nucleotide sequence: TGTGCCAGCAGTGAGATGGGGAGGGGCCCCTACGAGCAGTACTTC. As protein: CASSEMGRGPYEQYF.

This clonotype was counted only a few times. The chain employs TRBV7-3 and TRBJ1-2, with TRBD1 identical over 8 bases. V shed 1 base and J 8 bases; nucleotides not matched to a gene: 12. This CDR3 contains 16 residues. Germline CDR1 is SGHTA and CDR2 is FQGTGA. CDR3 in DNA: TGTGCCAGCAGCTTAATGGACGTTCAGGGGGCGGAGGGCTACACCTTC. Its protein product is CASSLMDVQGAEGYTF. The complete variable domain, with remaining parts taken from reference TRBV7-3 and TRBJ1-2, reads GAGVSQTPSNKVTEKGKYVELRCDPISGHTALYWYRQSLGQGPEFLIYFQGTGAADDSGLPNDRFFAVRPEGSVSTLKIQRTERGDSAVYLCASSLMDVQGAEGYTFGSGTRLTVV.

The genes are TRBV30 and TRBJ2-4, with TRBD1 identical over 8 bases. The CDR3 is 15 amino acids. The V and J ends lost 0 bases and 1 base, in that order; junction bases with no gene match: 2. Germline V gives CDR1 GTSNPN, CDR2 SVGIG (reference sequence). CDR3 bases: TGTGCCTGGAGTGTACAGGGGGTCGCCAAAAACATTCAGTACTTC. This codes for CAWSVQGVAKNIQYF.

This clonotype turned up a few times. This chain connects TRBV6-1 to TRBJ1-6, with 9 positions matching TRBD1. There are 15 residues in the CDR3. V dropped 6 bases and J dropped 7; count of bases not matched to a gene: 7. The germline CDR1 and CDR2 sequences are MNHNS and SASEGT. The CDR3 is CASRTTGGKNSPLHF. In DNA form, the CDR3 reads TGTGCCAGCAGGACCACAGGGGGCAAAAATTCACCCCTCCACTTT.

The chain uses TRBV6-1 and TRBJ2-1; 8 nucleotides align to TRBD2. CDR3 length equals 16 residues. After removal of 1 base from V and 7 bases from J, the junction contained 9 bases not matched to a gene. Per the germline V gene, CDR1 is MNHNS and CDR2 is SASEGT. The CDR3 region is CASSEVGWGTSNEQFF. DNA for the CDR3: TGTGCCAGCAGTGAAGTTGGCTGGGGGACTAGTAATGAGCAGTTCTTC.

This clonotype has just a few counts. The rearrangement joins TRBV3-1 to TRBJ2-1; TRBD2 might be the D (6 bases). V lost 4 bases to trimming and J lost 7 bases, with 17 bases between them. The CDR3 has 15 amino acids. Germline CDR1 reads LGHDT; CDR2 reads YNNKEL (reference sequence). CDR3 region: CASSPRRGGGNEQFF. CDR3 DNA: TGTGCCAGCAGCCCCCGGCGGGGAGGAGGGAATGAGCAGTTCTTC.

This clonotype was seen at least ten times. The rearrangement uses TRBV12-3 or TRBV12-4 and TRBJ2-7; D may be TRBD1 or TRBD2 (5 bases each). The CDR3 extends over 15 amino acids. V was cut by 4 bases and J by 4 bases, with 17 bases left in between. CDR3 loop: CASSSPGTLKYEQYF. CDR3 bases: TGTGCCAGCAGTTCCCCCGGGACGCTCAAATACGAGCAGTACTTC.